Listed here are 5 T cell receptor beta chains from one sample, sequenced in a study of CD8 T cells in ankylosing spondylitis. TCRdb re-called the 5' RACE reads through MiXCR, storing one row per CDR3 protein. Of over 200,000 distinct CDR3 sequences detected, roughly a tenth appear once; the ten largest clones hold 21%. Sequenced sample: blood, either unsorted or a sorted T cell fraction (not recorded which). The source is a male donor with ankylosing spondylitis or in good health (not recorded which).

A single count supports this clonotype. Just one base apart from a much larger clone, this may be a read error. CDR3: CASREAGGDATEAFF. In nucleotides, the CDR3 is TGCGCCAGCAGAGAGGCGGGGGGCGATGCCACTGAAGCTTTCTTT. V gene TRBV5-1 combines with J gene TRBJ1-1, with D possibly TRBD1 on 6 matching bases. CDR1 and CDR2 (germline): SGHRS, YFSETQ. Trimming took off 5 bases at V and 4 bases at J, with 18 bases between the two ends. This CDR3 comprises 15 residues.

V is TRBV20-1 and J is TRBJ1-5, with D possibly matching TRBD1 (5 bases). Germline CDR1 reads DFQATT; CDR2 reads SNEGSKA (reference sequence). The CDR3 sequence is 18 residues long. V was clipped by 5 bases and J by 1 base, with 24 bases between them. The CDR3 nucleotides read TGCAGTGCTCGTGAACCAGGGAAAGGGGATATGAGCAATCAGCCCCAGCATTTT. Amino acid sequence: CSAREPGKGDMSNQPQHF.

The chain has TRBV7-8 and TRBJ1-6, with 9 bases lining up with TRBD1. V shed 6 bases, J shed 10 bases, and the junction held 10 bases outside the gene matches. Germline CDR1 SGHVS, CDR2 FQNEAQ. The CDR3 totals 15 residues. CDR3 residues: CASRIEDRGFSPLHF. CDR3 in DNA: TGTGCCAGCAGAATAGAGGACAGGGGATTCTCACCCCTCCACTTT.

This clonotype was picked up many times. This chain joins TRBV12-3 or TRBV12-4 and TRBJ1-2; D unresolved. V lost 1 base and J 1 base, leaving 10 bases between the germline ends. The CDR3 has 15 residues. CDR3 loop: CASSLEPISNYGYTF. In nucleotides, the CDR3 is TGTGCCAGCAGTTTAGAACCAATTAGTAACTATGGCTACACCTTC.

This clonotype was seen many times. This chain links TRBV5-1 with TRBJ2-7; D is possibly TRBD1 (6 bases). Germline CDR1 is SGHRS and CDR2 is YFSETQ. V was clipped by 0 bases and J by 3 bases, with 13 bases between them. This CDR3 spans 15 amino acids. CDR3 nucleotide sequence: TGCGCCAGCAGCTTGGAAGGGGGTACAGGCTACGAGCAGTACTTC. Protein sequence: CASSLEGGTGYEQYF.